These T cell receptor beta chains were read from a single sample in a study of blood T cell repertoires in COVID-19. Clones were sequenced by immunoSEQ multiplex PCR, and TCRdb holds only the in-frame ones, with some missing. The sample records roughly 290,000 clones, 80% to 90% being singletons. The source material was peripheral blood. These receptors originate from a woman aged 50 to 60 who had recovered from COVID-19. The conserved cysteine and the conserved F or W are not part of the CDR3 here.

V: TRBV20-1
CDR3: SASFVSDTEAF

V: TRBV10-3
CDR3: AISEKGLGTGELF

V: TRBV6-5
CDR3: ASRYLSGYT

V: TRBV20-1
CDR3: SAGRPGAAY

V: TRBV6-6
CDR3: ASTGTGWEKLF

V: TRBV10-3
CDR3: AIRGGQGNQPQH

V: TRBV7-2
CDR3: ASSLGGLGFYEQY

V: TRBV7-2
CDR3: ASRRGGAGYEQF

V: TRBV18
CDR3: ASSAKLAASTDTQY

V: TRBV10-3
CDR3: AISPGGYNEQF

V: TRBV7-2
CDR3: ASSSGPTYEQY

V: TRBV29-1
CDR3: SVEGGQELSGNTIY

V: TRBV5-4
CDR3: ASSLAVGDTQY

V: TRBV19
CDR3: AKKRGGRLRLRENEQF

V: TRBV5-1
CDR3: ASSLASGVGSRQF

V: TRBV19
CDR3: ASSITGRVNTEAF

V: TRBV2
CDR3: ASTRTGSVNTEAF

V: TRBV9
CDR3: ASSPQVDNSPLH

V: TRBV11-2
CDR3: ASSFGTDYEQY

V: TRBV3-1/TRBV3-2
CDR3: ASTRTGGETEAF

V: TRBV4-1
CDR3: ASRRTGAGNTIY

V: TRBV7-3
CDR3: ASSLGLAVGTGELF

V: TRBV28
CDR3: ASTIGRREGGETQY

V: TRBV5-4
CDR3: ASSLGIRGQGEQF

V: TRBV27
CDR3: ATARTGLSYEQY

V: TRBV15
CDR3: ATSRDQASQGEKLF

V: TRBV4-1
CDR3: ASSQGGGWEQF

V: TRBV7-9
CDR3: ASSLLREWYEQY

V: TRBV24-1
CDR3: ATSDSSSGRFNEQF

V: TRBV3-1/TRBV3-2
CDR3: ASSPYGGGNTEAF